This T cell receptor beta chain was documented in a study of a mutant IDH1 vaccine in newly diagnosed glioma. In the case of this clone: As yet, its antigen is unknown. A junction boundary mismatches the germline segment, possibly from a read error.

TCRdb keeps only in-frame clones here, not all; method: immunoSEQ multiplex PCR. The sample yields about 38,000 clones, around three quarters seen once. Time point meaning: week 5, during vaccination. Each dose of the vaccine consisted of 300 ug of mutant IDH1 20-mer peptide, with topical imiquimod. This sequence originates from a middle-aged man with glioma. The specimen was PBMCs, collected from a glioma patient whose treatment included an IDH1 peptide vaccine.

The CDR3, as DNA: TGCGCCAGCAGTCAAGATGGGGACTCTGGAAACACCATATATTTT. The encoded protein is CASSQDGDSGNTIYF. This chain connects TRBV4-1 to TRBJ1-3; D gene uncertain. Germline CDR1 is MGHRA and CDR2 is YSYEKL. The CDR3 sequence is 15 residues long.